A selection of T cell receptor beta chains follows, all from one sample in a study of T cell responses to AZD1222 COVID-19 vaccine. Only in-frame clones appear in the TCRdb table, and some are missing; sequencing was by immunoSEQ multiplex PCR. Of 80,000 or so clones listed, around 90% are singletons. The sample in question was peripheral blood, obtained on day 0 of AZD1222 vaccination. These receptors were taken from an adult in good health. Each CDR3 is given with its conserved first and last residue. The order of the fields is clone size, J gene, V gene, D gene, CDR3 protein, CDR3 DNA. The D gene is left open where the match is weak. Size is stated for part of the rows, as once, few or many counts, or as a class when the clone is expanded.

size: -
J: TRBJ1-1
V: TRBV27
D: TRBD1
CDR3: CASSDPGQITEAFF
DNA: TGTGCCAGCAGCGACCCGGGACAGATAACTGAAGCTTTCTTT

size: -
J: TRBJ1-1
V: TRBV12-5
D: -
CDR3: CASGLSAGTEAFF
DNA: TGTGCTAGTGGTTTGTCGGCGGGCACTGAAGCTTTCTTT

size: -
J: TRBJ1-2
V: TRBV14
D: TRBD1
CDR3: CASSHTRDRDCGYTF
DNA: TGTGCCAGCAGCCATACCCGGGACAGGGACTGTGGCTACACCTTC

size: -
J: TRBJ1-2
V: TRBV29-1
D: -
CDR3: CSVEDQDAGGYTF
DNA: TGCAGCGTTGAAGATCAGGACGCCGGAGGCTACACCTTC

size: -
J: TRBJ1-2
V: TRBV7-2
D: -
CDR3: CASSFRTTYGYTF
DNA: TGTGCCAGCAGCTTCAGGACAACCTATGGCTACACCTTC

size: -
J: TRBJ2-2
V: TRBV27
D: -
CDR3: CASSYQQAVKNTGELFF
DNA: TGTGCCAGCAGTTACCAGCAGGCAGTGAAGAACACCGGGGAGCTGTTTTTT

size: -
J: TRBJ1-2
V: TRBV6-5
D: TRBD1
CDR3: CASSPGTGLGGYTF
DNA: TGTGCCAGCAGTCCTGGGACAGGGCTGGGTGGCTACACCTTC

size: once
J: TRBJ1-2
V: TRBV9
D: -
CDR3: CASSVAREGYTF
DNA: TGTGCCAGCAGCGTAGCCCGGGAAGGCTACACCTTC

size: -
J: TRBJ2-2
V: TRBV11-3
D: -
CDR3: CASSYKQARARNTGELFF
DNA: TGTGCCAGCAGCTACAAACAGGCGAGGGCTCGGAACACCGGGGAGCTGTTTTTT

size: -
J: TRBJ1-1
V: TRBV29-1
D: TRBD1
CDR3: CSGGQGTGTEAFF
DNA: TGCAGCGGGGGACAGGGAACGGGCACTGAAGCTTTCTTT

size: -
J: TRBJ1-4
V: TRBV19
D: -
CDR3: CASSYEGPREKLFF
DNA: TGTGCCAGTAGCTACGAGGGACCTAGGGAAAAACTGTTTTTT

size: -
J: TRBJ1-1
V: TRBV5-8
D: -
CDR3: CASSQRGLNTEAFF
DNA: TGTGCCAGCAGCCAACGGGGCCTGAACACTGAAGCTTTCTTT

size: -
J: TRBJ2-3
V: TRBV7-3
D: -
CDR3: CASSLNSAGTDTQYF
DNA: TGTGCCAGCAGCTTAAATTCGGCTGGCACAGATACGCAGTATTTT

size: -
J: TRBJ1-6
V: TRBV6-5
D: -
CDR3: CASSYSGNSYNSPLHF
DNA: TGTGCCAGCAGTTACTCGGGGAACTCCTATAATTCACCCCTCCACTTT

size: -
J: TRBJ1-1
V: TRBV2
D: -
CDR3: CASSPRQGLKVFF
DNA: TGTGCCAGCAGCCCGCGCCAGGGCCTCAAAGTCTTCTTT

size: -
J: TRBJ1-1
V: TRBV30
D: -
CDR3: CAWEGRAEAFF
DNA: TGTGCCTGGGAGGGCCGGGCTGAAGCTTTCTTT

size: -
J: TRBJ2-2
V: TRBV7-2
D: -
CDR3: CASSLRFGQNTGELFF
DNA: TGTGCCAGCAGCTTAAGGTTTGGGCAGAACACCGGGGAGCTGTTTTTT

size: -
J: TRBJ1-4
V: TRBV25-1
D: -
CDR3: CASSEGARTNEKLFF
DNA: TGTGCCAGCAGTGAAGGGGCACGAACTAATGAAAAACTGTTTTTT

size: once
J: TRBJ2-1
V: TRBV9
D: TRBD2
CDR3: CASSASSGSSYNEQFF
DNA: TGTGCCAGCAGCGCGTCTAGCGGAAGCTCCTACAATGAGCAGTTCTTC

size: -
J: TRBJ1-2
V: TRBV7-9
D: TRBD1
CDR3: CASSLGGTEYYGYTF
DNA: TGTGCCAGCAGCTTAGGTGGGACAGAGTACTATGGCTACACCTTC

size: -
J: TRBJ1-2
V: TRBV27
D: -
CDR3: CASSSWPGTYGYTF
DNA: TGTGCCAGCAGCTCCTGGCCAGGGACCTATGGCTACACCTTC

size: -
J: TRBJ1-1
V: TRBV11-3
D: -
CDR3: CASSRSGVTTEAFF
DNA: TGTGCCAGCAGCCGTTCAGGGGTCACGACTGAAGCTTTCTTT

size: -
J: TRBJ1-3
V: TRBV7-8
D: -
CDR3: CASSLPGTGPGNTIYF
DNA: TGTGCCAGCAGCTTGCCGGGGACCGGACCTGGAAACACCATATATTTT

size: -
J: TRBJ1-2
V: TRBV7-9
D: TRBD1
CDR3: CASSLGQGVTYGYTF
DNA: TGTGCCAGCAGCTTAGGACAGGGCGTCACCTATGGCTACACCTTC

size: -
J: TRBJ1-1
V: TRBV4-1
D: TRBD1
CDR3: CASSRIQGALTEAFF
DNA: TGCGCCAGCAGCCGAATACAGGGGGCGCTGACTGAAGCTTTCTTT

size: -
J: TRBJ1-3
V: TRBV27
D: -
CDR3: CASSTGAGNTIYF
DNA: TGTGCCAGCAGCACGGGCGCGGGAAACACCATATATTTT

size: -
J: TRBJ1-5
V: TRBV2
D: -
CDR3: CASSPQGNQPQHF
DNA: TGTGCCAGCAGCCCACAGGGTAATCAGCCCCAGCATTTT

size: -
J: TRBJ2-5
V: TRBV5-4
D: TRBD2
CDR3: CASRYKDGGETQYF
DNA: TGTGCCAGCCGTTACAAAGACGGGGGGGAGACCCAGTACTTC

size: -
J: TRBJ2-1
V: TRBV10-1
D: TRBD1
CDR3: CASSARQGTYNEQFF
DNA: TGCGCCAGCAGCGCCCGACAGGGGACCTACAATGAGCAGTTCTTC

size: -
J: TRBJ2-1
V: TRBV15
D: TRBD1
CDR3: CATSPDRSSYNEQFF
DNA: TGTGCCACCAGTCCGGACAGGAGCTCCTACAATGAGCAGTTCTTC

size: -
J: TRBJ1-1
V: TRBV29-1
D: TRBD1
CDR3: CAGTGVMNTEAFF
DNA: TGCGCCGGGACAGGGGTCATGAACACTGAAGCTTTCTTT

size: few
J: TRBJ1-1
V: TRBV28
D: -
CDR3: CASSFLSIRLLTEAFF
DNA: TGTGCCAGCAGTTTTCTTTCAATTAGGTTACTCACTGAAGCTTTCTTT

size: -
J: TRBJ1-2
V: TRBV27
D: -
CDR3: CASSLGGDIPYGYTF
DNA: TGTGCCAGCAGTTTAGGGGGGGACATTCCCTATGGCTACACCTTC

size: -
J: TRBJ2-7
V: TRBV18
D: -
CDR3: CASSPKDQSGLGEQYF
DNA: TGTGCCAGCTCACCGAAAGATCAGTCCGGCCTAGGGGAGCAGTACTTC

size: -
J: TRBJ2-5
V: TRBV19
D: -
CDR3: CASSMVFAGTETQYF
DNA: TGTGCCAGTAGTATGGTCTTCGCGGGGACGGAGACCCAGTACTTC

size: -
J: TRBJ1-1
V: TRBV10-1
D: -
CDR3: CASARDLNTEAFF
DNA: TGCGCCAGTGCCAGGGACCTGAACACTGAAGCTTTCTTT

size: -
J: TRBJ2-7
V: TRBV3-1/TRBV3-2
D: -
CDR3: CASSQRMGGEQYF
DNA: TGTGCCAGCAGCCAAAGGATGGGGGGAGAGCAGTACTTC

size: -
J: TRBJ2-7
V: TRBV28
D: -
CDR3: CASSSSTYEQYF
DNA: TGTGCCAGCAGTTCCTCAACCTACGAGCAGTACTTC

size: -
J: TRBJ1-2
V: TRBV27
D: -
CDR3: CASSPHSTGNYGYTF
DNA: TGTGCCAGCAGTCCCCACTCTACAGGGAACTATGGCTACACCTTC

size: few
J: TRBJ1-1
V: TRBV6-2/TRBV6-3
D: -
CDR3: CASSYAVMNTEAFF
DNA: TGTGCCAGCAGTTACGCGGTCATGAACACTGAAGCTTTCTTT

size: -
J: TRBJ1-1
V: TRBV5-1
D: -
CDR3: CASSLGDRGEAFF
DNA: TGCGCCAGCAGCTTGGGTGACAGAGGGGAAGCTTTCTTT

size: -
J: TRBJ1-2
V: TRBV5-1
D: -
CDR3: CASSLENYGYTF
DNA: TGCGCCAGCAGCTTGGAAAACTATGGCTACACCTTC

size: -
J: TRBJ2-7
V: TRBV6-6
D: TRBD1
CDR3: CASSRKGQGTLEQYF
DNA: TGTGCCAGCAGCCGGAAGGGACAGGGGACCCTCGAGCAGTACTTC

size: -
J: TRBJ2-7
V: TRBV4-1
D: -
CDR3: CASRPSPGARSEQYF
DNA: TGCGCCAGCAGACCCTCTCCGGGAGCCCGCTCCGAGCAGTACTTC

size: -
J: TRBJ1-2
V: TRBV6-6
D: TRBD1
CDR3: CASSPDRGRSNYGYTF
DNA: TGTGCCAGCAGTCCGGACAGGGGGCGGTCCAACTATGGCTACACCTTC

size: -
J: TRBJ2-6
V: TRBV14
D: -
CDR3: CASSQATGANVLTF
DNA: TGTGCCAGCAGCCAAGCCACTGGGGCCAACGTCCTGACTTTC

size: -
J: TRBJ2-3
V: TRBV9
D: -
CDR3: CASSVGRDHTDTQYF
DNA: TGTGCCAGCAGCGTAGGGAGGGACCACACAGATACGCAGTATTTT

size: -
J: TRBJ2-2
V: TRBV27
D: -
CDR3: CASSFSGWGTGELFF
DNA: TGTGCCAGCAGTTTTTCCGGGTGGGGGACCGGGGAGCTGTTTTTT

size: -
J: TRBJ1-2
V: TRBV11-1
D: -
CDR3: CASSLLAGAFYGYTF
DNA: TGTGCCAGCAGCTTATTGGCGGGGGCCTTCTATGGCTACACCTTC

size: once
J: TRBJ2-7
V: TRBV30
D: TRBD1
CDR3: CAWSPTGTENYEQYF
DNA: TGTGCCTGGAGTCCCACCGGGACAGAGAACTACGAGCAGTACTTC

size: -
J: TRBJ2-4
V: TRBV30
D: -
CDR3: CAWTPGGKNIQYF
DNA: TGTGCCTGGACCCCAGGGGGGAAAAACATTCAGTACTTC

size: once
J: TRBJ1-1
V: TRBV18
D: -
CDR3: CASQGQTEAFF
DNA: TGTGCCAGCCAAGGACAGACAGAGGCTTTCTTT

size: -
J: TRBJ1-5
V: TRBV10-3
D: TRBD1
CDR3: CAIRGTGASNQPQHF
DNA: TGTGCCATCAGGGGGACAGGGGCTAGCAATCAGCCCCAGCATTTT

size: -
J: TRBJ2-1
V: TRBV4-2
D: -
CDR3: CASSQEGSSGNEQFF
DNA: TGTGCCAGCAGCCAAGAGGGCAGCAGTGGAAATGAGCAGTTCTTC